This T cell receptor beta chain was observed in a study of CD8+ T cells in alopecia areata. Study-level information: Twice daily, treated patients received 5 to 10 mg of oral tofacitinib.

Lesional scalp punch biopsies and peripheral blood were collected from alopecia areata patients. Sorting separated CD4+ and CD8+ T cells out of PBMCs. Extracted RNA was reverse transcribed, and the resulting cDNA served as sequencing template. Produced via immunoSEQ multiplex PCR; TCRdb's table is partial and in-frame only. The table shows roughly 250,000 clones, with under 70% occurring only once. The V and J ends lost 4 bases and 0 bases, in that order; junction bases with no gene match: 5. This CDR3 is 15 amino acids long. CDR1 is SGDLS and CDR2 is YYNGEE in the germline V gene. The sequencing used CD4+ T cells sorted from blood, collected at week 0. The genes are TRBV9 and TRBJ2-3; 7 bases fit TRBD2. The clonotype comes from a human donor with alopecia areata. CDR3 DNA sequence: TGTGCCAGCAGCCTCCGGGGGGTAAGCACAGATACGCAGTATTTT. This encodes CASSLRGVSTDTQYF.